Listed below are T cell receptor beta chains from one sample, sequenced in a study of CD8+ T cells in alopecia areata. Clones were read by immunoSEQ multiplex PCR, and TCRdb kept only the in-frame ones, dropping some. The repertoire holds 93,000 or so clones, with approximately 60% as singletons. Source material: CD4+ T cells sorted from blood. The receptor source for this set is a human donor in good health. CDR3s include the opening cysteine and the closing phenylalanine or tryptophan. The D gene is left open where the match is weak. Size is stated for part of the rows, as once, few or many counts, or as a class when the clone is expanded.

cdr3_nt	cdr3_aa	v_call	j_call	clone_size	d_call
TGTGCCAGCAGTGAGACAGGGGGCGGGGGCACTGAAGCTTTCTTT	CASSETGGGGTEAFF	TRBV6-1	TRBJ1-1	few	TRBD1
TGTGCCAGCAGTGGGGGACTAGCGGGCGCCTACGAGCAGTACTTC	CASSGGLAGAYEQYF	TRBV25-1	TRBJ2-7	-	TRBD2
TGTGCCATCAGTGAAGGACCGAACTACAATGAGCAGTTCTTC	CAISEGPNYNEQFF	TRBV10-3	TRBJ2-1	-	-
TGTGCCAGCACCCCGGGGGGGCGAGGGACCCAGTACTTC	CASTPGGRGTQYF	TRBV6-5	TRBJ2-5	-	TRBD2
TGTGCCAGCAGCGTAGCTCAAGGGACAGGTCCCGATACGCAGTATTTT	CASSVAQGTGPDTQYF	TRBV9	TRBJ2-3	few	TRBD1
TGTGCCAGCAGCCGACCGGGACAGGGGAGGTCCAACTATGGCTACACCTTC	CASSRPGQGRSNYGYTF	TRBV5-4	TRBJ1-2	-	TRBD1
TGTGCCTGGAGTGTAATGTCAGGAACTAATGAAAAACTGTTTTTT	CAWSVMSGTNEKLFF	TRBV30	TRBJ1-4	once	-
TGTGCCAGTAAAGGGGCTAGCGGCTACGCCCGGCACAATGAGCAGTTCTTC	CASKGASGYARHNEQFF	TRBV19	TRBJ2-1	medium-sized	TRBD2
TGCGCCAGCAGCTCGGGACAGGGACGGCGGGAGACCCAGTACTTC	CASSSGQGRRETQYF	TRBV5-1	TRBJ2-5	-	TRBD1
TGTGCCAGCTCACCACCAGGGATCCGGAACACCGGGGAGCTGTTTTTT	CASSPPGIRNTGELFF	TRBV18	TRBJ2-2	once	-
TGTGCCAGCTCACCATGGGGGGGCGAGGATGAAAAACTGTTTTTT	CASSPWGGEDEKLFF	TRBV18	TRBJ1-4	few	-
TGTGCCAGCAGCCAGACTGCCGGAGGTACTCGCAATCAGCCCCAGCATTTT	CASSQTAGGTRNQPQHF	TRBV7-2	TRBJ1-5	-	-
TGTGCCTGGAGTGTGGGCAGGGATCAGCCCCAGCATTTT	CAWSVGRDQPQHF	TRBV30	TRBJ1-5	few	-
TGTGCCAGCAGTGAGGAAGGGTTGAAGCCCCAGCATTTT	CASSEEGLKPQHF	TRBV2	TRBJ1-5	-	-
TGCGCCAGCAGCCAAGAAATCCCAGATGTCCCCTATGGCTACACCTTC	CASSQEIPDVPYGYTF	TRBV4-3	TRBJ1-2	-	-
TGTGCCAGCAACCGACAGTCGCGACAGTCCTACGAGCAGTACTTC	CASNRQSRQSYEQYF	TRBV6-1	TRBJ2-7	few	-
TGTGCCAGCAGAACCGACAGGGGGACCTACAATGAGCAGTTCTTC	CASRTDRGTYNEQFF	TRBV2	TRBJ2-1	-	TRBD1
TGCAGCGTTGGTCTCAGGCTCCAAGAGACCCAGTACTTC	CSVGLRLQETQYF	TRBV29-1	TRBJ2-5	-	-
TGTGCCAGCAGCTTATGGCAGGGTTCCAACGAGCAGTACTTC	CASSLWQGSNEQYF	TRBV7-3	TRBJ2-7	few	-
TGCAGCGTTGAATGGGGGGTTCACTATGGCTACACCTTC	CSVEWGVHYGYTF	TRBV29-1	TRBJ1-2	-	-
TGTGCCAGCAGCCCCGGACAGGCTGAAAAACTGTTTTTT	CASSPGQAEKLFF	TRBV6-5	TRBJ1-4	-	TRBD1
TGTGCCTCTTCATTCCCGGGACGGAGATCCTACGAGCAGTACTTC	CASSFPGRRSYEQYF	TRBV30	TRBJ2-7	-	-
TGTGCCAGCAGCCAACCCAGACAGCAGGATAATTCACCCCTCCACTTT	CASSQPRQQDNSPLHF	TRBV4-2	TRBJ1-6	few	-
TGTGCCAGCAGCCAAACTAGCGGGGGGGATTACGAGCAGTACTTC	CASSQTSGGDYEQYF	TRBV14	TRBJ2-7	-	TRBD2
TGTGCCATCAGTGAAGGGACAGGGCGGGTCGAGCAGTACTTC	CAISEGTGRVEQYF	TRBV10-3	TRBJ2-7	few	TRBD1
TGTGCCAGCAGTTTATTCGAGAGGGAGACCCAGTACTTC	CASSLFERETQYF	TRBV27	TRBJ2-5	-	-
TGCAGCGTTGAAGGGGTAGAGGGAGATACGCAGTATTTT	CSVEGVEGDTQYF	TRBV29-1	TRBJ2-3	-	-
TGTGCCAGCAGCTTACGGCCAGGCGACCAAGAGACCCAGTACTTC	CASSLRPGDQETQYF	TRBV7-2	TRBJ2-5	few	-
TGTGCCAGCAGTCCCACATTCAGGGGGAGAGAGACCCAGTACTTC	CASSPTFRGRETQYF	TRBV27	TRBJ2-5	-	TRBD1
TGTGCCAGCAAATCGGACCCCGGTCGCACTGAAGCTTTCTTT	CASKSDPGRTEAFF	TRBV6-1	TRBJ1-1	few	-
TGTGCCTGGGGACAGACCAATCAGCCCCAGCATTTT	CAWGQTNQPQHF	TRBV30	TRBJ1-5	-	-
TGCGCCAGCAGCCAAACAATTGGGGCTAGCGGGGGCACAGATACGCAGTATTTT	CASSQTIGASGGTDTQYF	TRBV4-1	TRBJ2-3	few	TRBD2
TGCGCCAGCAGCCTGGAGGGAGGAGAGACCCAGTACTTC	CASSLEGGETQYF	TRBV5-1	TRBJ2-5	-	-
TGTGCCAGCAGTTCGGCGGGGTCAGCCGACCAAAACTATGGCTACACCTTC	CASSSAGSADQNYGYTF	TRBV28	TRBJ1-2	few	-
TGTGCCTGGACCGGACTAGCGGGGGGGTACAATGAGCAGTTCTTC	CAWTGLAGGYNEQFF	TRBV30	TRBJ2-1	few	TRBD2
TGTGCCAGCAGCTTAAATCAGGGGAGAAATTCACCCCTCCACTTT	CASSLNQGRNSPLHF	TRBV7-3	TRBJ1-6	-	-
TGTGCCAGCGCGGGACTAGCGGGGAGGGATGAGCAGTTCTTC	CASAGLAGRDEQFF	TRBV7-9	TRBJ2-1	few	TRBD2
TGTGCCTGGAGTAGAAAGGACAGGGGAAGAAACACTGAAGCTTTCTTT	CAWSRKDRGRNTEAFF	TRBV30	TRBJ1-1	few	TRBD1
TGTGCCAGCAGTGAAAGACCCCCACCCCTCCACTTT	CASSERPPPLHF	TRBV6-1	TRBJ1-6	once	-
TGTGCCAGCAGCTTAGCGTGGGCAGGCCAGACCTCCCAAGAGACCCAGTACTTC	CASSLAWAGQTSQETQYF	TRBV7-8	TRBJ2-5	-	-
TGTGCCAGCAGTGAATCAGGGCTGGGCTCCTACGAGCAGTACTTC	CASSESGLGSYEQYF	TRBV25-1	TRBJ2-7	few	-